Presented here are 14 T cell receptor beta chains from one specimen sequenced in a study of identical twins. TCRdb itself ran the 5' RACE reads through MiXCR, one entry per CDR3 protein. The sample consists of about 790,000 distinct CDR3 sequences, 18% of them appearing once. The sample also formed part of further work on T cells expressing NK-cell markers.

Sequencing was performed on PBMCs. The source of these receptors is a woman between 18 and 30 years old in good health.

This clonotype was counted between two and nine times. The chain combines TRBV5-6 with TRBJ2-7, with unresolved D. V was cut by 5 bases and J by 0 bases, with 12 bases left in between. Germline V gives CDR1 SGHDT, CDR2 YYEEEE. The CDR3 is 14 amino acids. The CDR3 coding sequence is TGTGCCAGCAGGTATCGCCCTAGCTCCTACGAGCAGTACTTC. Translating it yields CASRYRPSSYEQYF.

This clonotype was observed a handful of times. The chain couples TRBV18 to TRBJ2-3; 10 bases are a match to TRBD2. Losses at the gene ends were 10 bases for V and 6 bases for J; bases not matched to a gene: 10. The CDR3 has 14 amino acids. The germline gives CDR1 KGHSH, CDR2 LQKENI. CDR3 sequence: CATESSGRTDTQYF. CDR3 sequence (DNA): TGTGCCACCGAATCTAGCGGGAGAACTGATACGCAGTATTTT.

This clonotype appeared once. The gene calls are TRBV5-5 and TRBJ1-2, with 10 bases that match TRBD1. CDR1 is SGHKS, CDR2 YYEKEE, per germline (reference sequence). CDR3 size: 15 residues. Unmatched junction bases numbered 9, after V lost 5 bases and J lost 5 bases. The CDR3 coding sequence is TGTGCCAGCAGTTCGACAGGGGGCGTATCTTATGGCTACACCTTC. It specifies CASSSTGGVSYGYTF.

This clonotype was counted between two and nine times. V is TRBV20-1 and J is TRBJ2-7, with TRBD2 matching 7 bases. The ends lost 6 bases at V and 6 bases at J; junction bases unmatched: 8. The CDR3 has 12 residues. The germline gives CDR1 DFQATT, CDR2 SNEGSKA (reference sequence). CDR3 sequence (DNA): TGCAGTGCCGCTCCGTTAGCGGGCGAGCAGTACTTC. Amino acids: CSAAPLAGEQYF.

The V gene is TRBV25-1, the J gene TRBJ2-7; 10 nucleotides line up with TRBD1. Trimming removed 1 base from V and 5 bases from J; junction bases left unmatched: 5. CDR1 MGHDK and CDR2 SYGVNS come from the germline V gene. This CDR3 contains 15 residues. CDR3 coding DNA: TGTGCCAGCAGTGAATGGGACAGGGGCGTCCACGAGCAGTACTTC. It codes for CASSEWDRGVHEQYF.

The V gene is TRBV29-1, the J gene TRBJ1-1; D gene unclear. The germline V gene encodes CDR1 SQVTM and CDR2 ANQGSEA. Trimming removed 7 bases from V and 10 bases from J, with 22 bases in between. This CDR3 has 13 residues. DNA for the CDR3: TGCAGCGGCCTCGTTTCGGGCCTCGGGGTAGCTTTCTTT. Translated, it gives CSGLVSGLGVAFF.

This clonotype was counted a few times. The CDR3 region is CASSFLAGGTTDTQYF. CDR3 coding DNA: TGTGCCAGCAGCTTCCTAGCGGGGGGAACCACAGATACGCAGTATTTT. This rearrangement joins TRBV5-4 to TRBJ2-3, with 11 bases identical to TRBD2. This CDR3 is built from 16 residues. The germline gives CDR1 SGHNT, CDR2 YYREEE (reference sequence). J lost 2 bases, V lost 2 bases, and 4 bases had no gene match.

The chain carries TRBV4-3 and TRBJ2-7; 7 bases are a match to TRBD1. Trimming took 5 bases from V and 0 from J; bases not matched to a gene: 7. The germline V gene has CDR1 LGHNA and CDR2 YSLEER. CDR3 size: 15 residues. The CDR3 loop reads CASSRGQRSSYEQYF. As DNA, the CDR3 is TGCGCCAGCAGCAGGGGACAGCGAAGCTCCTACGAGCAGTACTTC.

This clonotype occurred a few times. The gene calls are TRBV4-3 and TRBJ2-2, with 7 positions matching TRBD1. V gave up 4 bases and J gave up 4 bases; unmatched junction bases: 9. Germline-derived CDR1 and CDR2 are LGHNA and YSLEER. The CDR3 runs to 16 residues. CDR3 region: CASSPNWGQSTGELFF. As DNA, the CDR3 is TGCGCCAGCAGCCCAAATTGGGGACAGTCCACCGGGGAGCTGTTTTTT.

The chain couples TRBV11-2 to TRBJ2-3; 13 bases align to TRBD2. The CDR3 totals 18 residues. V lost 2 bases and J lost 1; bases outside the gene matches: 6. Per germline, CDR1 SGHAT and CDR2 FQNNGV. In DNA form, the CDR3 reads TGTGCCAGCAGCTTAAAACTAGCGGGAGGGTGGGGCACAGATACGCAGTATTTT. As protein: CASSLKLAGGWGTDTQYF.

The chain uses TRBV10-3 and TRBJ2-2; TRBD2 aligns across 9 bases. This CDR3 has 19 amino acids. The trim removed 3 bases at V and 0 bases at J, leaving 11 bases unmatched. CDR1 and CDR2 from the germline V gene are ENHRY and SYGVKD. The CDR3, as DNA: TGTGCCATCAGTGAATCCCCAGGGTTAGCGGGAGCGAACACCGGGGAGCTGTTTTTT. Its translation: CAISESPGLAGANTGELFF.

V usage is TRBV10-3 and J usage is TRBJ2-7; D not resolved. Trimming shortened V by 0 bases and J by 4 bases, and 10 bases separated the two germline ends. Germline CDR1 is ENHRY and CDR2 is SYGVKD. The CDR3 has 14 amino acids. The DNA of the CDR3 is TGTGCCATCAGTGAGTCTTTCAGCGTATACGAGCAGTACTTC. It specifies CAISESFSVYEQYF.

This clonotype was seen a few times. V is TRBV7-9 and J is TRBJ2-3, with D possibly being TRBD1 (6 bases). The germline V gene has CDR1 SEHNR and CDR2 FQNEAQ (reference sequence). V lost 8 bases and J 6 bases, leaving 18 bases between the germline ends. The CDR3 runs 14 residues. This CDR3 is CASLGGGPTDTQYF. Written as DNA, the CDR3 is TGTGCCAGCTTGGGTGGGGGCCCCACGGATACGCAGTATTTT.

The rearrangement uses TRBV4-2 and TRBJ2-5; the D is unclear. The CDR3 is 13 residues long. Germline V CDR1 and CDR2: LGHNA, YNFKEQ. V dropped 3 bases and J dropped 5 bases, with 10 bases sitting between them. CDR3 sequence (DNA): TGTGCCAGCAGCCAGGAGAGACTGGAGACCCAGTACTTC. Encoded protein: CASSQERLETQYF.